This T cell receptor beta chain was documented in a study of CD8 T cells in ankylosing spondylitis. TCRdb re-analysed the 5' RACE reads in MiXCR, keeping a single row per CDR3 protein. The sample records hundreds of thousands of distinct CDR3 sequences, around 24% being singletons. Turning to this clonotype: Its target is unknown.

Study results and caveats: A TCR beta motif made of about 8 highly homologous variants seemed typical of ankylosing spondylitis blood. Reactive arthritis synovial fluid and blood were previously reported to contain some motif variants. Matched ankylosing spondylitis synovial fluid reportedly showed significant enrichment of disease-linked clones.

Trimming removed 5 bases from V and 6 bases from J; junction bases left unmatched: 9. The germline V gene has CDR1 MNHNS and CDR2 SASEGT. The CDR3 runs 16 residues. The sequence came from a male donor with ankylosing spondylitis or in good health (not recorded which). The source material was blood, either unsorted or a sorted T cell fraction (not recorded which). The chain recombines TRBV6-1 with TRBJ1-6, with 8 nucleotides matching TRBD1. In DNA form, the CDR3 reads TGTGCCAGCAGTAAGCAGGGGGCGTCTCGTAATTCACCCCTCCACTTT. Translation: CASSKQGASRNSPLHF.